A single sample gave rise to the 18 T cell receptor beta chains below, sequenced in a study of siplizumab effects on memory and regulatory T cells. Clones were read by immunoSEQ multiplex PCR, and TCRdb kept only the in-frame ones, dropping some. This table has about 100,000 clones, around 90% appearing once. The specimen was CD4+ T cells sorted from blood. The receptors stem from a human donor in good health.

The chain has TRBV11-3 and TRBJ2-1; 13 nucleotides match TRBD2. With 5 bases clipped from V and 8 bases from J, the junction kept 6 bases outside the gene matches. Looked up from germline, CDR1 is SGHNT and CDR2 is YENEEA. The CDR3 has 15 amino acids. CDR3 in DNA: TGTGCCAGCAGCCCGGGACTAGCGGGGCTGTATGAGCAGTTCTTC. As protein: CASSPGLAGLYEQFF. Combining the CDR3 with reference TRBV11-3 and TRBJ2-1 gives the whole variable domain EAGVVQSPRYKIIEKKQPVAFWCNPISGHNTLYWYLQNLGQGPELLIRYENEEAVDDSQLPKDRFSAERLKGVDSTLKIQPAELGDSAVYLCASSPGLAGLYEQFFGPGTRLTVL.

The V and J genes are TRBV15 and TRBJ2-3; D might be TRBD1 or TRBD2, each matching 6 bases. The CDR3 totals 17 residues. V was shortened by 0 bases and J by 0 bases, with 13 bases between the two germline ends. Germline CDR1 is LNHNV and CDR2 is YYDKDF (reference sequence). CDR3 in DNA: TGTGCCACCAGCAGAGATTTGGTAGGGGGGAGCACAGATACGCAGTATTTT. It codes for CATSRDLVGGSTDTQYF. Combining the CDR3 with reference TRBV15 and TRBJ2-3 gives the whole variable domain DAMVIQNPRYQVTQFGKPVTLSCSQTLNHNVMYWYQQKSSQAPKLLFHYYDKDFNNEADTPDNFQSRRPNTSFCFLDIRSPGLGDTAMYLCATSRDLVGGSTDTQYFGPGTRLTVL.

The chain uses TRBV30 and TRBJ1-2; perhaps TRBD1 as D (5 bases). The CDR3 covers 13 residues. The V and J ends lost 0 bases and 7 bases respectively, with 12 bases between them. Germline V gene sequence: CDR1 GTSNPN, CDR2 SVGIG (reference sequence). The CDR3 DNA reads TGTGCCTGGAGTGTATCCGGGGCAGGTGGCTACACCTTC. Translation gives CAWSVSGAGGYTF.

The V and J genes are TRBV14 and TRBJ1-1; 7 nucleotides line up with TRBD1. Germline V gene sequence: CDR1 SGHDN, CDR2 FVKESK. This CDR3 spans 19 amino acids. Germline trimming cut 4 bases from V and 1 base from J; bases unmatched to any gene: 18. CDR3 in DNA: TGTGCCAGCAGCCGAGCGAACAGGGGCGGGGGAAAGAGGAACACTGAAGCTTTCTTT. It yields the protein CASSRANRGGGKRNTEAFF.

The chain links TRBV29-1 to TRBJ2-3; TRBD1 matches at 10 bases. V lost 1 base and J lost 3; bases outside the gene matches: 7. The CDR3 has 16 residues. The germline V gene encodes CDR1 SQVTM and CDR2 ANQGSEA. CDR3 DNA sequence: TGCAGCGTTGAAGTCGGGAGGGACAGGGGAACAGATACGCAGTATTTT. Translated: CSVEVGRDRGTDTQYF.

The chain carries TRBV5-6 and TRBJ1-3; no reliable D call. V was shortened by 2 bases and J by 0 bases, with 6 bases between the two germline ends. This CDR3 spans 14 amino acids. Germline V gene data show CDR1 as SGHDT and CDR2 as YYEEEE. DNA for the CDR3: TGTGCCAGCAGCTTCACGGGCTCTGGAAACACCATATATTTT. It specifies CASSFTGSGNTIYF.

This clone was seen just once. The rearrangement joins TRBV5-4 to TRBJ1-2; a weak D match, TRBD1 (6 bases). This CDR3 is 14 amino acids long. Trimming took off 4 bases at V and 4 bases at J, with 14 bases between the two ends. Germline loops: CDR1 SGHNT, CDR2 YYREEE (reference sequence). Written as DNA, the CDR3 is TGTGCCAGCAGCCCTCCCGGGACACCCTATGGCTACACCTTC. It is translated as CASSPPGTPYGYTF. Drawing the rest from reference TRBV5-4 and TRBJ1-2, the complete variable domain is ETGVTQSPTHLIKTRGQQVTLRCSSQSGHNTVSWYQQALGQGPQFIFQYYREEENGRGNFPPRFSGLQFPNYSSELNVNALELDDSALYLCASSPPGTPYGYTFGSGTRLTVV.

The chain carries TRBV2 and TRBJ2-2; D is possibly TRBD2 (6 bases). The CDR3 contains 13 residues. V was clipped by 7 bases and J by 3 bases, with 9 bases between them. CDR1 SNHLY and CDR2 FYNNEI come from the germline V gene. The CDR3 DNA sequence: TGTGCCAGCACTTGGGGGGACACCGGGGAGCTGTTTTTT. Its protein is CASTWGDTGELFF.

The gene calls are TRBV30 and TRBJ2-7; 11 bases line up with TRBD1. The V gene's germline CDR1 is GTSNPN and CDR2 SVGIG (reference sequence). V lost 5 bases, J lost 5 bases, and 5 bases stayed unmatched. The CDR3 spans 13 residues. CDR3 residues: CAWGQGAFDEQYF. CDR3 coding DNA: TGTGCCTGGGGACAGGGGGCTTTTGACGAGCAGTACTTC.

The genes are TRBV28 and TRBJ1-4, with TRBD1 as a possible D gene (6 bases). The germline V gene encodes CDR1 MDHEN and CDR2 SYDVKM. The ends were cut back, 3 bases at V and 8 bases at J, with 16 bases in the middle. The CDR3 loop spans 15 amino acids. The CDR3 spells CASSFYRAGGEKLFF. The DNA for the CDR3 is TGTGCCAGCAGTTTCTACAGGGCGGGTGGGGAAAAACTGTTTTTT.

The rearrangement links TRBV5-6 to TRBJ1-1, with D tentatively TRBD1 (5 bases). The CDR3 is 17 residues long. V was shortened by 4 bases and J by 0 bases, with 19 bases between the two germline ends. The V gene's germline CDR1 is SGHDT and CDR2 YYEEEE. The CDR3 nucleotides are TGTGCCAGCAGCGTTTTGTGGCCCGGGACTTTGAACACTGAAGCTTTCTTT. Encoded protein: CASSVLWPGTLNTEAFF.

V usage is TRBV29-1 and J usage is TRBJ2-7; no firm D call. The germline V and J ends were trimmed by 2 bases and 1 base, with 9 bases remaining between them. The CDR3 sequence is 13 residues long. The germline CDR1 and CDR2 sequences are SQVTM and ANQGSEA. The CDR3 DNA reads TGCAGCGTTGAAATAGACCAGTCCTACGAGCAGTACTTC. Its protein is CSVEIDQSYEQYF.

CDR3 sequence: CASSMDWSWDEQFF. CDR3 coding DNA: TGTGCCAGTAGTATGGACTGGTCTTGGGATGAGCAGTTCTTC. The gene calls are TRBV19 and TRBJ2-1; weak D call: TRBD2 (5 bases). The CDR3 sequence is 14 residues long. V was cut by 3 bases and J by 8 bases, with 14 bases left in between. Germline CDR1 is LNHDA and CDR2 is SQIVND (reference sequence).

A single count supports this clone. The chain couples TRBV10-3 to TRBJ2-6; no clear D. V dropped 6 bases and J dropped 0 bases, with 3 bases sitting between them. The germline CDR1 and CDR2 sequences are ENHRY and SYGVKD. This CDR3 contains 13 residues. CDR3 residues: CAIRDSGANVLTF. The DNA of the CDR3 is TGTGCCATCAGGGACTCTGGGGCCAACGTCCTGACTTTC.

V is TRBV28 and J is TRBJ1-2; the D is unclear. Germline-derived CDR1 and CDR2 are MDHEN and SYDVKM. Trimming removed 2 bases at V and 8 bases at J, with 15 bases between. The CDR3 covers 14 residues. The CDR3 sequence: CASSLNGLSSGYTF. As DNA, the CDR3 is TGTGCCAGCAGTTTAAACGGACTTTCCTCGGGCTACACCTTC.

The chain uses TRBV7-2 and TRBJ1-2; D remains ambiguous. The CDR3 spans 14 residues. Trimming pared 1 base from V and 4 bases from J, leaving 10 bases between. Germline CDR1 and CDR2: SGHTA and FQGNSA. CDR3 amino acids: CASSLEVVAYGYTF. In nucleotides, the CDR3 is TGTGCCAGCAGCTTAGAGGTGGTTGCCTATGGCTACACCTTC. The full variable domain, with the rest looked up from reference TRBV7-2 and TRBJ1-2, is GAGVSQSPSNKVTEKGKDVELRCDPISGHTALYWYRQSLGQGLEFLIYFQGNSAPDKSGLPSDRFSAERTGGSVSTLTIQRTQQEDSAVYLCASSLEVVAYGYTFGSGTRLTVV.

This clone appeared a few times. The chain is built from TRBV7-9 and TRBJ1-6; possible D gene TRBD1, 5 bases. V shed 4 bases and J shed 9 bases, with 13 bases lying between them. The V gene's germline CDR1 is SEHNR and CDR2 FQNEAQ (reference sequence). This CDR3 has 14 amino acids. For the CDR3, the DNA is TGTGCCAGCAGCTACGGACACGGGAGTTCACCCCTCCACTTT. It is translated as CASSYGHGSSPLHF.

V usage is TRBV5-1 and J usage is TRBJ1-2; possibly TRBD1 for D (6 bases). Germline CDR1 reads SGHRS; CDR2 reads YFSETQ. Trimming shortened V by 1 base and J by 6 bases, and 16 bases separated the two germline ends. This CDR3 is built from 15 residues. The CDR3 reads CASSLQAGAGDGYTF. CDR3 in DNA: TGCGCCAGCAGCTTGCAGGCAGGGGCGGGAGATGGCTACACCTTC.